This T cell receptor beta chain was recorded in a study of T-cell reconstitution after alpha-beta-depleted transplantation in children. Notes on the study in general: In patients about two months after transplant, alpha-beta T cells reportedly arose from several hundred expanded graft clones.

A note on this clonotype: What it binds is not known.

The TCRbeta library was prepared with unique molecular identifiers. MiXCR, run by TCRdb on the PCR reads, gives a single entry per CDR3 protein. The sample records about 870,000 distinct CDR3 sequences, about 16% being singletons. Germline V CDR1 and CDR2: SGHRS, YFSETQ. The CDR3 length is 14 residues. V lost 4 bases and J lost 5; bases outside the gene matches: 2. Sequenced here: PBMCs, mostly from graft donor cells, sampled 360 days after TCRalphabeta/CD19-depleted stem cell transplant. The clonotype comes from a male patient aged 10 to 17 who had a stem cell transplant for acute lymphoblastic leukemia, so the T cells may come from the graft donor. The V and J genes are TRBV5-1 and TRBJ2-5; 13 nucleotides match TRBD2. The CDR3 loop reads CASSRTSGSETQYF. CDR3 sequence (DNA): TGCGCCAGCAGCCGGACTAGCGGGAGTGAGACCCAGTACTTC.